The clone carrying this T cell receptor (beta chain) was observed a handful of times. TCRdb ran MiXCR on the 5' RACE reads and lists one entry per CDR3 protein. The sample consists of roughly 100,000 distinct CDR3 sequences, about an eighth of them appearing once. This sample was included in a study of T-cell memory formation after mild COVID-19. Germline V lookup: CDR1 SQVTM, CDR2 ANQGSEA. The length of the CDR3 is 13 residues. Trimming at V came to 4 bases and at J to 2 bases, leaving 4 bases not matched to a gene. Sequenced sample: PBMCs or a T cell subset sorted from them (not recorded which). The clonotype originates from an adult woman who had mild COVID-19 (a few samples of this study predate the infection). Cell type and time point are not known. The chain is built from TRBV29-1 and TRBJ2-7; 8 bases align to TRBD1. As DNA, the CDR3 is TGCAGCGTTGCTCCGACAGGGGCCTACGAGCAGTACTTC. Protein sequence: CSVAPTGAYEQYF.